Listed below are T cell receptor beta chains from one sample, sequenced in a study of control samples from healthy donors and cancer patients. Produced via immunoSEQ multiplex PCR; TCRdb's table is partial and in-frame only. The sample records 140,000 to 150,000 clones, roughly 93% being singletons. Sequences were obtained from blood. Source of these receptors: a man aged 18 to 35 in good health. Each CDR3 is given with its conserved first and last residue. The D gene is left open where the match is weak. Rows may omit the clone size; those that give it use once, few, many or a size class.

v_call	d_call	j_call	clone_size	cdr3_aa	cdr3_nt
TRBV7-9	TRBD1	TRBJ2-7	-	CASSLNPGQGMEQYF	TGTGCCAGCAGCCTAAATCCGGGACAGGGGATGGAGCAGTACTTC
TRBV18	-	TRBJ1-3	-	CASSPRGMTGNTIYF	TGTGCCAGCTCACCACGGGGGATGACTGGAAACACCATATATTTT
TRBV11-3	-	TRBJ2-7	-	CASSLVAGDYEQYF	TGTGCCAGCAGCTTAGTAGCAGGGGACTACGAGCAGTACTTC
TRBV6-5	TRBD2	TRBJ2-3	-	CASSSLAGVTDTQYF	TGTGCCAGCAGTTCACTAGCGGGAGTTACAGATACGCAGTATTTT
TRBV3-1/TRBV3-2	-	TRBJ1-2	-	CASSQSQNYGYTF	TGTGCCAGCAGCCAGAGCCAGAACTATGGCTACACCTTC
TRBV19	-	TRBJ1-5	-	CASAPRGNNQPQHF	TGTGCCAGTGCCCCCCGAGGGAACAATCAGCCCCAGCATTTT
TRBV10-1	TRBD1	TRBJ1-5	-	CASSFLDRASNYSNQPQHF	TGCGCCAGCAGTTTTTTGGACAGGGCTTCCAATTATAGCAATCAGCCCCAGCATTTT
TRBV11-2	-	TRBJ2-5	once	CASSLEWHRQETQYF	TGTGCCAGCAGCTTAGAATGGCACAGACAAGAGACCCAGTACTTC
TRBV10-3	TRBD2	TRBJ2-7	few	CAIRAGGGESYEQYF	TGTGCCATCAGGGCGGGGGGGGGCGAGTCCTACGAGCAGTACTTC
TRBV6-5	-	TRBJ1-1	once	CASNLEGPTEAFF	TGTGCCAGCAATTTGGAGGGACCCACTGAAGCTTTCTTT